This paragraph reports one T cell receptor beta chain. This sample was included in a study of blood T cell repertoires in COVID-19. The data were produced by immunoSEQ multiplex PCR, yet TCRdb's version contains in-frame clones alone and is incomplete. This sample has approximately 190,000 clones; about 86% occur once, and the top ten carry around 25%. V gave up 0 bases and J gave up 1 base, with 10 bases separating them. CDR1 and CDR2 from the germline V gene are LGHNA and YSLEER. The CDR3 is made up of 16 amino acids. The specimen was PBMCs or T cells enriched from blood (not recorded which). V and J are TRBV4-3 and TRBJ1-5; the D is unclear. The clonotype was recovered from a middle-aged woman in a cohort exposed to, infected with or recovered from COVID-19 (not recorded which). The CDR3 nucleotides read TGCGCCAGCAGCCAAGATTCGACGGGGAGCAATCAGCCCCAGCATTTT. It is translated as CASSQDSTGSNQPQHF.